The entry below describes one T cell receptor beta chain. This sample was taken from a study of cytomegalovirus exposure and HLA in healthy donors. PCR was performed using 60 Vbeta and 13 Jbeta primers. Assay used: immunoSEQ multiplex PCR; TCRdb lists only in-frame clones, some missing. The table lists around 160,000 clones, 60% to 85% of them singletons. V trimming: 2 bases; J trimming: 4 bases; junction bases outside the gene matches: 8. The CDR3 spans 16 residues. Germline V gene sequence: CDR1 SQVTM, CDR2 ANQGSEA. Sequencing was performed on PBMCs. This clonotype originated in a man aged 35 to 55 in good health and CMV-seropositive. This chain joins TRBV29-1 and TRBJ2-3; 11 nucleotides line up with TRBD2. The CDR3 nucleotides read TGCAGCGTTGAATATGGGGTAGCGGGAGGGGCAGATACGCAGTATTTT. Protein: CSVEYGVAGGADTQYF.